Listed below are T cell receptor beta chains from one sample, sequenced in a study of shared clonotypes between healthy human individuals. Measured with immunoSEQ multiplex PCR; TCRdb has only the in-frame clones, and not every one. The sample lists millions of clones; around nine tenths were seen once. The sequenced sample consisted of naive CD4+ T cells sorted from blood. The receptors were sampled from a man between 18 and 29 years old in good health. Both conserved end residues are part of each CDR3. Fields, in order: V gene, J gene, D gene, clone size, CDR3 DNA, CDR3 protein. The D gene is left open where the match is weak. A clone size is listed for some rows: how often the clone was seen (once, few, many), or a class if it is expanded.

TRBV6-6	TRBJ1-2	NA	NA	TGTGCCAGCAGTTACGCCGCAGGGAAGGGAGACTATGGCTACACCTTC	CASSYAAGKGDYGYTF
TRBV6-1	TRBJ2-2	NA	NA	TGTGCCAGCAGTGAAAGGAACAGCCGTGGTGGAACCGGGGAGCTGTTTTTT	CASSERNSRGGTGELFF
TRBV10-3	TRBJ2-1	NA	NA	TGTGCCATCAGGATAGCGGCAGACAATGAGCAGTTCTTC	CAIRIAADNEQFF
TRBV11-2	TRBJ2-7	NA	NA	TGTGCCAGCAGTTTAATACAGCGCTCCTACGAGCAGTACTTC	CASSLIQRSYEQYF
TRBV10-2	TRBJ2-7	TRBD2	NA	TGCGCCAGCAGTGAAGGGGGACTAGCGGGAGGGCGTATTAACGAGCAGTACTTC	CASSEGGLAGGRINEQYF
TRBV19	TRBJ1-3	NA	NA	TGTGCCAGTACCTCCACCGCAATCTCTGGAAACACCATATATTTT	CASTSTAISGNTIYF
TRBV5-1	TRBJ2-2	NA	NA	TGCGCCAGCAGCTTAGGGGCCCATAACACCGGGGAGCTGTTTTTT	CASSLGAHNTGELFF
TRBV2	TRBJ1-4	NA	once	TGTGCCAGCAGTGGGGGGGGACACTCTGCAACTAATGAAAAACTGTTTTTT	CASSGGGHSATNEKLFF
TRBV27	TRBJ2-7	NA	NA	TGTGCCAGCAGTCAGACTTACTCCGAGCAGTACTTC	CASSQTYSEQYF
TRBV28	TRBJ1-1	NA	once	TGTGCCAGCAGTTTAGCTGACAGGACCCATGAAGCTTTCTTT	CASSLADRTHEAFF
TRBV28	TRBJ2-1	NA	NA	TGTGCCAGCTCTCGGCCCGCCTACAATGAGCAGTTCTTC	CASSRPAYNEQFF
TRBV5-6	TRBJ2-6	TRBD1	NA	TGTGCCAGCAGCTTGAATGGACAGGGGAGGTCTGGGGCCAACGTCCTGACTTTC	CASSLNGQGRSGANVLTF
TRBV2	TRBJ1-2	NA	NA	TGTGCCAGCAGTGGCGAGGGCCTTGCCTATGGCTACACCTTC	CASSGEGLAYGYTF
TRBV6-5	TRBJ2-1	NA	NA	TGTGCCAGCAGTCCGGGCTCGAGCACCAATGAGCAGTTCTTC	CASSPGSSTNEQFF
TRBV14	TRBJ2-7	NA	NA	TGTGCCAGCAGCCAAGCTACAGGGCAGTACTTC	CASSQATGQYF
TRBV30	TRBJ2-3	TRBD2	NA	TGTGCCTGGAAGTCGGGGGGGCGTTTCCCCGATACGCAGTATTTT	CAWKSGGRFPDTQYF
TRBV19	TRBJ2-6	NA	NA	TGTGCCAGCCGGACGGACGGGGGGCCTGGGGCCAACGTCCTGACTTTC	CASRTDGGPGANVLTF
TRBV6-1	TRBJ1-3	NA	NA	TGTGCCAGCAGTGACACGCAGGGGTCCTTTTTCCAAGGAAACACCATATATTTT	CASSDTQGSFFQGNTIYF
TRBV5-4	TRBJ2-3	TRBD1	NA	TGTGCCAGCAGCTTACAGGGGGCGAGGACAGATACGCAGTATTTT	CASSLQGARTDTQYF
TRBV9	TRBJ1-1	NA	once	TGTGCCAGCACCTACGGGAGGGGTGCTGACACTGAAGCTTTCTTT	CASTYGRGADTEAFF
TRBV2	TRBJ1-5	NA	few	TGTGCCAGCGGGGGGCTCAATCAGCCCCAGCATTTT	CASGGLNQPQHF
TRBV12-5	TRBJ1-2	TRBD1	NA	TGTGCTAGTGGTTTGGGACAGGGGGAGTATGGCTACACCTTC	CASGLGQGEYGYTF
TRBV5-1	TRBJ2-7	NA	NA	TGCGCCAGCAGCTTGGGCCAGGGCCTGATCTACGAGCAGTACTTC	CASSLGQGLIYEQYF
TRBV5-6	TRBJ1-5	NA	NA	TGTGCCAGCAGCAAAAACCAGGGACAGCCCCAGCATTTT	CASSKNQGQPQHF
TRBV21-1	TRBJ1-5	NA	NA	TGTGCCAGCATCCATCAGCCCCAGCATTTT	CASIHQPQHF
TRBV11-3	TRBJ2-1	NA	NA	TGTGCCAGCAGCCTAAGAGAGGGCTCTGAGCAGTTCTTC	CASSLREGSEQFF
TRBV10-3	TRBJ2-2	NA	NA	TGTGCCTCTCAGGGGGGGGTAAACACCGGGGAGCTGTTTTTT	CASQGGVNTGELFF
TRBV7-6	TRBJ2-7	NA	NA	TGTGCCAGCAGCTTAGAGCAGGGGCCTGACTACGAGCAGTACTTC	CASSLEQGPDYEQYF
TRBV30	TRBJ1-6	NA	NA	TGTGCCTGGAGGCAACAGGGCCTACCCTATAATTCACCCCTCCACTTT	CAWRQQGLPYNSPLHF
TRBV5-1	TRBJ1-6	NA	once	TGCGCCAGCAGCTCTGGACAGAGCCGATATGATTCACCCCTCCACTTT	CASSSGQSRYDSPLHF
TRBV27	TRBJ2-7	NA	NA	TGTGCCAGCAGTTTGGAGGACAGTGGGGCCTACGAGCAGTACTTC	CASSLEDSGAYEQYF
TRBV10-3	TRBJ2-3	TRBD2	NA	TGTGCCATCAGTGACCCCGGGACTACCACAGATACGCAGTATTTT	CAISDPGTTTDTQYF
TRBV6-1	TRBJ1-5	TRBD1	NA	TGTGCCAGCAGTGAAGCGGGACAGGGAGGCAATCAGCCCCAGCATTTT	CASSEAGQGGNQPQHF